This TCR beta chain was sequenced during a study of regulatory T cells in long-lasting Graves disease. The time point is: newly diagnosed GD, antithyroid drugs for less than 3 months. The authors made the TCR library using RNA they extracted from PBMCs. Relying on iRepertoire HTBI primers and Arm-PCR of CDR3 regions, the team built TCR beta libraries. TCRdb re-called the multiplex PCR reads with MiXCR, one entry per CDR3 protein. The sample lists over 500,000 distinct CDR3 sequences; 15% to 20% were seen once. Separately, the same data were catalogued under a study of T cells in Graves' hyperthyroidism and ophthalmopathy.

This receptor was identified in a man in his late teens or twenties with Graves disease. Sequencing was performed on peripheral blood mononuclear cells (PBMCs), taken at new diagnosis, from a patient treated with antithyroid drugs.

The chain's CDR3 is CASSFRRGARPGGYTF. For the CDR3, the DNA is TGCGCCAGCAGCTTCAGGCGGGGGGCTAGGCCGGGAGGCTACACCTTC. The V gene is TRBV5-1, the J gene TRBJ1-2, with D perhaps matching TRBD1 (6 bases). The CDR3 consists of 16 residues. V lost 2 bases and J lost 8, with 22 bases in between. CDR1 is SGHRS, CDR2 YFSETQ, per germline.